Below, 30 T cell receptor beta chains from the same sample are listed, as sequenced in a study of blood T cell repertoires in COVID-19. The protocol was immunoSEQ multiplex PCR, while the TCRdb copy is restricted to in-frame clones and leaves out a portion. Of hundreds of thousands of clones listed, around 88% were seen once; the top ten hold about 2.1%. The specimen was PBMCs or T cells enriched from blood (not recorded which). These receptors originate from a woman aged 45-59 years who had recovered from COVID-19.

The rearrangement uses TRBV28 and TRBJ2-1; 10 bases align to TRBD2. Per the germline V gene, CDR1 is MDHEN and CDR2 is SYDVKM. The CDR3 runs to 15 residues. V lost 6 bases to trimming and J lost 8 bases; unmatched junction nucleotides: 10. CDR3 DNA sequence: TGTGCCAGCAGATCAAGCGGGGGGGGTACCTATGAGCAGTTCTTC. It translates to CASRSSGGGTYEQFF. The whole variable domain, remainder taken from reference TRBV28 and TRBJ2-1, is DVKVTQSSRYLVKRTGEKVFLECVQDMDHENMFWYRQDPGLGLRLIYFSYDVKMKEKGDIPEGYSVSREKKERFSLILESASTNQTSMYLCASRSSGGGTYEQFFGPGTRLTVL.

This chain joins TRBV7-2 and TRBJ1-2; 8 bases are shared with TRBD1. The CDR3 is 15 residues long. After removal of 3 bases from V and 6 bases from J, the junction contained 9 bases not matched to a gene. CDR1 is SGHTA and CDR2 is FQGNSA in the germline V gene. CDR3: CASSFSLTGANGYTF. The DNA of the CDR3 is TGTGCCAGCAGCTTTAGTTTGACAGGGGCAAATGGCTACACCTTC. Filled out from reference TRBV7-2 and TRBJ1-2, the complete variable domain reads GAGVSQSPSNKVTEKGKDVELRCDPISGHTALYWYRQSLGQGLEFLIYFQGNSAPDKSGLPSDRFSAERTGGSVSTLTIQRTQQEDSAVYLCASSFSLTGANGYTFGSGTRLTVV.

The rearrangement joins TRBV7-2 to TRBJ2-3; 8 positions match TRBD1. CDR3 length equals 15 residues. Germline V CDR1 and CDR2: SGHTA, FQGNSA. V trimming: 5 bases; J trimming: 6 bases; junction bases outside the gene matches: 10. CDR3 protein: CASSPGGRQGDTQYF. The CDR3 nucleotides are TGTGCCAGCAGCCCTGGGGGGAGACAGGGGGATACGCAGTATTTT.

The rearrangement uses TRBV7-2 and TRBJ2-3; TRBD2 matches at 9 bases. V gave up 3 bases and J gave up 0 bases; unmatched junction bases: 10. This CDR3 contains 18 residues. Germline CDR1 reads SGHTA; CDR2 reads FQGNSA. The CDR3 is CASSFGGRAFHSTDTQYF. The CDR3 bases are TGTGCCAGCAGCTTTGGCGGGAGGGCCTTTCATAGCACAGATACGCAGTATTTT. The whole variable domain, filled in from reference TRBV7-2 and TRBJ2-3, reads GAGVSQSPSNKVTEKGKDVELRCDPISGHTALYWYRQSLGQGLEFLIYFQGNSAPDKSGLPSDRFSAERTGGSVSTLTIQRTQQEDSAVYLCASSFGGRAFHSTDTQYFGPGTRLTVL.

The chain is built from TRBV5-8 and TRBJ1-2, with TRBD1 identical over 9 bases. The CDR3 is 15 residues long. Per the germline V gene, CDR1 is SGHTS and CDR2 is YDEGEE. The V gene end was trimmed by 7 bases and the J gene end by 1 base; junction bases not matched to a gene: 8. The CDR3 spells CASQQGALYNYGYTF. The CDR3, as DNA: TGTGCCAGCCAACAGGGGGCCCTTTATAACTATGGCTACACCTTC.

The J gene is TRBJ2-5, the V gene TRBV6-5; 8 positions match TRBD2. The CDR3 consists of 14 residues. V lost 5 bases and J lost 4; bases outside the gene matches: 6. The germline V gene encodes CDR1 MNHEY and CDR2 SVGAGI. CDR3 sequence: CASSRLANSETQYF. The CDR3, as DNA: TGTGCCAGCAGTCGACTAGCGAACTCAGAGACCCAGTACTTC.

This sequence joins TRBV4-3 and TRBJ2-7, with D perhaps matching TRBD2 (6 bases). V was trimmed by 4 bases and J by 1 base, leaving 14 bases between them. Germline CDR1 is LGHNA and CDR2 is YSLEER. CDR3 length: 15 residues. CDR3 sequence reads: CASSLLTSPSYEQYF. The CDR3 DNA is TGCGCCAGCAGCCTCTTGACTAGTCCATCCTACGAGCAGTACTTC.

The chain employs TRBV21-1 and TRBJ1-1; TRBD1, the D gene given by the table, was not confirmed from the DNA. TRBV21-1 is a pseudogene segment. CDR3 length: 10 amino acids. This CDR3 reads CASRSREAFF. DNA of the CDR3: TGTGCCAGCAGGAGCAGGGAAGCTTTCTTT.

This chain uses TRBV30 with TRBJ2-6; D not resolved. The CDR3 runs 15 residues. V was pared by 4 bases and J by 0 bases, with 10 bases between. The germline V gene encodes CDR1 GTSNPN and CDR2 SVGIG (reference sequence). The CDR3 coding sequence is TGTGCCTGGAAAAAGTTAGCCTCTGGGGCCAACGTCCTGACTTTC. Translating it yields CAWKKLASGANVLTF.

The J gene is TRBJ2-7, the V gene TRBV6-6; 7 bases map to TRBD1. CDR1 MNHNY and CDR2 SVGAGI come from the germline V gene (reference sequence). The CDR3 loop spans 13 amino acids. V dropped 11 bases and J dropped 3; count of bases not matched to a gene: 10. The CDR3 DNA follows: TGTGCCTGCCTAGACGGGACAGACTACGAGCAGTACTTC. It translates to CACLDGTDYEQYF.

The V gene is TRBV15, the J gene TRBJ2-3; possible D gene TRBD2, 5 bases. V was trimmed by 6 bases and J by 3 bases, leaving 13 bases between them. The CDR3 spans 14 residues. In germline, CDR1 is LNHNV, CDR2 YYDKDF (reference sequence). CDR3 coding DNA: TGTGCCACCAGGACACTGGAGGATACAGATACGCAGTATTTT. This translates into CATRTLEDTDTQYF.

This clone was seen a handful of times. The V call is TRBV30, the J call TRBJ1-2; TRBD1 matches 9 bases. This CDR3 region has 13 residues. From germline, CDR1 is GTSNPN and CDR2 SVGIG (reference sequence). V lost 1 base to trimming and J lost 10 bases; unmatched junction nucleotides: 7. Written as DNA, the CDR3 is TGTGCCTGGAGTGGGAGACAGGGGGTTGCCTACACCTTC. It translates to CAWSGRQGVAYTF.

This chain connects TRBV29-1 to TRBJ2-2, with 7 bases fitting TRBD1. Germline CDR1 SQVTM, CDR2 ANQGSEA. The CDR3 covers 14 residues. V was pared by 7 bases and J by 0 bases, with 5 bases of the junction left unmatched. CDR3 DNA sequence: TGCAGCGCCCCCGGGACAGCGAACACCGGGGAGCTGTTTTTT. Translated: CSAPGTANTGELFF.

CDR3 DNA sequence: TGCGCCAGCAGCCAAGGATCCGGGACTACCAAGTACAATGAGCAGTTCTTC. Translating it yields CASSQGSGTTKYNEQFF. The rearrangement uses TRBV4-1 and TRBJ2-1, with TRBD2 identical over 7 bases. Germline V gives CDR1 MGHRA, CDR2 YSYEKL. Trimming cost V 1 base and J 4 bases; bases outside gene matches: 10. The CDR3 totals 17 residues.

The V call is TRBV19, the J call TRBJ1-2; D gene ambiguous. The CDR3 loop spans 12 amino acids. Deletions cut 11 bases from V and 7 bases from J, with 17 bases between. Germline V gene sequence: CDR1 LNHDA, CDR2 SQIVND (reference sequence). The CDR3 here is CAVMRDLGGYTF. The CDR3 bases are TGTGCCGTAATGAGGGATCTGGGTGGCTACACCTTC.

The V gene is TRBV7-3, the J gene TRBJ2-1, with D perhaps TRBD1 (6 bases). Germline CDR1 and CDR2: SGHTA and FQGTGA. The CDR3 covers 15 residues. V lost 3 bases to trimming and J lost 0 bases, with 9 bases between them. The CDR3 here is CASSFDRSSYNEQFF. CDR3 coding DNA: TGTGCCAGCAGCTTCGACAGGAGCTCCTACAATGAGCAGTTCTTC.

The chain links TRBV7-9 to TRBJ2-5; maybe TRBD2 (6 bases). This CDR3 is 16 amino acids long. V gave up 3 bases and J gave up 5 bases, with 19 bases separating them. Germline assignment: CDR1 SEHNR and CDR2 FQNEAQ (reference sequence). CDR3 nucleotides: TGTGCCAGCAGCTTTGGGGGGACTCGGGTCACGGAGACCCAGTACTTC. This sequence encodes CASSFGGTRVTETQYF.

In this sample, this clone turned up a few times. The V and J genes are TRBV5-8 and TRBJ2-5; maybe TRBD1 (6 bases). This CDR3 is built from 14 residues. Deletions cut 4 bases from V and 4 bases from J, with 14 bases between. The germline V gene encodes CDR1 SGHTS and CDR2 YDEGEE. The CDR3: CASSRGTLGETQYF. As DNA, the CDR3 is TGTGCCAGCAGCAGGGGGACCTTGGGAGAGACCCAGTACTTC. Full variable domain (remainder filled in from reference TRBV5-8 and TRBJ2-5): EAGVTQSPTHLIKTRGQQATLRCSPISGHTSVYWYQQALGLGLQFLLWYDEGEERNRGNFPPRFSGRQFPNYSSELNVNALELEDSALYLCASSRGTLGETQYFGPGTRLLVL.

This sequence joins TRBV28 and TRBJ1-1; D gene uncertain. Germline-derived CDR1 and CDR2 are MDHEN and SYDVKM. There are 14 residues in the CDR3. V was trimmed by 9 bases and J by 1 base, leaving 15 bases between them. This chain's CDR3 is CASLAGVRNTEAFF. CDR3 nucleotides: TGTGCCAGTCTGGCCGGAGTACGGAACACTGAAGCTTTCTTT.

The genes are TRBV25-1 and TRBJ2-3, with D unclear. From germline, CDR1 is MGHDK and CDR2 SYGVNS. The CDR3 contains 14 residues. V gave up 0 bases and J gave up 2 bases, with 6 bases separating them. The CDR3: CASSEYPNTDTQYF. CDR3 coding DNA: TGTGCCAGCAGTGAATACCCCAACACAGATACGCAGTATTTT.

This chain joins TRBV21-1 and TRBJ1-5; TRBD1 is taken as the D call from the table, unchecked against the DNA. TRBV21-1 is an annotated pseudogene. This CDR3 is built from 18 residues. The CDR3 nucleotides read TGTGCCAGCAGCAAAGCGCTCGTCGGAACAGTAGGCAATCAGCCCCAGCATTTT. This gives the protein CASSKALVGTVGNQPQHF.

The chain combines TRBV7-6 with TRBJ1-5; 8 bases are a match to TRBD1. Germline V gene lookup returns CDR1 SGHVS and CDR2 FNYEAQ. CDR3 length: 17 amino acids. The J segment lost 2 bases and the V segment lost 1 base, leaving 7 bases of the junction unmatched. CDR3: CASSLGAGGGGNQPQHF. CDR3 nucleotide sequence: TGTGCCAGCAGCTTAGGGGCAGGGGGCGGGGGCAATCAGCCCCAGCATTTT.

This rearrangement joins TRBV18 to TRBJ2-5, with TRBD2 identical over 12 bases. The V and J ends lost 4 bases and 4 bases, in that order; junction bases with no gene match: 7. The length of the CDR3 is 16 residues. CDR1 and CDR2 from the germline V gene are KGHSH and LQKENI. The CDR3 is CASSRRLAGAGETQYF. The CDR3 nucleotides read TGTGCCAGCTCACGACGACTAGCGGGAGCAGGAGAGACCCAGTACTTC.

The chain is built from TRBV6-2 or TRBV6-3 and TRBJ1-3; possibly TRBD1 for D (6 bases). The CDR3 runs 14 residues. The V gene's germline CDR1 is MNHEY and CDR2 SVGEGT. V gave up 6 bases and J gave up 4 bases, with 13 bases separating them. The CDR3 loop reads CASSPGAPGNTIYF. In nucleotides, the CDR3 is TGTGCCAGCAGCCCGGGGGCGCCGGGAAACACCATATATTTT.

This clone showed up just a few times. The chain uses TRBV6-5 and TRBJ1-5, with 7 nucleotides matching TRBD1. V trimming: 5 bases; J trimming: 3 bases; junction bases outside the gene matches: 4. Germline V lookup: CDR1 MNHEY, CDR2 SVGAGI. The CDR3 consists of 14 residues. As DNA, the CDR3 is TGTGCCAGCAGTAAACAGGGGAACAATCAGCCCCAGCATTTT. As protein: CASSKQGNNQPQHF.

The CDR3 here is CASSLGGGQKNIQYF. In DNA form, the CDR3 reads TGCGCCAGCAGCTTGGGTGGCGGCCAGAAAAACATTCAGTACTTC. The chain carries TRBV5-1 and TRBJ2-4; D gene ambiguous. The CDR3 extends over 15 amino acids. The V gene lost 0 bases and the J gene lost 4 bases, with 11 bases spanning the gap. Germline CDR1 reads SGHRS; CDR2 reads YFSETQ.

V and J are TRBV6-1 and TRBJ1-2, with 8 bases that match TRBD1. This CDR3 has 15 amino acids. Unmatched junction bases numbered 6, after V lost 3 bases and J lost 3 bases. From germline, CDR1 is MNHNS and CDR2 SASEGT. Here the CDR3 reads CASSEPPGQDYGYTF. The CDR3 DNA is TGTGCCAGCAGTGAGCCTCCGGGACAGGACTATGGCTACACCTTC.

The V call is TRBV5-4, the J call TRBJ2-1, with D tentatively TRBD1 (5 bases). Germline assignment: CDR1 SGHNT and CDR2 YYREEE (reference sequence). Trimming left V 1 base short and J 8 bases short, with 13 bases between. The CDR3 has 14 amino acids. CDR3 nucleotides: TGTGCCAGCAGCTTGACCGGCCAGGGTGATGAGCAGTTCTTC. Translating it yields CASSLTGQGDEQFF.

V and J are TRBV4-1 and TRBJ2-7, with 11 positions matching TRBD1. The junction had 4 bases not matched to a gene; V was cut back by 5 bases and J by 4 bases. Germline V gene lookup returns CDR1 MGHRA and CDR2 YSYEKL. The length of the CDR3 is 14 residues. The CDR3 is CASSAGQGAYEQYF. The CDR3 region has the DNA TGCGCCAGCAGCGCAGGACAGGGGGCGTACGAGCAGTACTTC.

The V gene is TRBV12-3 or TRBV12-4, the J gene TRBJ2-5, with D possibly matching TRBD1 (6 bases). V gave up 4 bases and J gave up 5 bases, with 11 bases separating them. This CDR3 has 13 amino acids. CDR3 region: CASSSNQGETQYF. CDR3 sequence (DNA): TGTGCCAGCAGTTCGAACCAGGGGGAGACCCAGTACTTC.